The entry below describes one TCR beta chain. The CDR3 covers 14 residues. CDR1 and CDR2 (germline): DFQATT, SNEGSKA (reference sequence). V was cut by 1 base and J by 2 bases, with 12 bases left in between. These data belong to a study of blood T cells in healthy people across ages. Through a sample-barcoded 5' primer and a J-beta primer mix, a second PCR was run for roughly 6 to 11 cycles. One entry per CDR3 protein, called by TCRdb with MiXCR from the 5' RACE reads. The data contain fewer than 1.5 million distinct CDR3 sequences, around two fifths of them singletons. This TCR derives from a young woman in good health. Sequencing was performed on blood. V and J are TRBV20-1 and TRBJ2-7; possibly TRBD1 for D (6 bases). The DNA for the CDR3 is TGCAGTGCTAGAGGAACAGGGAATACCTACGAGCAGTACTTC. This gives the protein CSARGTGNTYEQYF.